This T cell receptor beta chain is from a study of blood T cells in healthy people across ages. Study outcomes and limitations: Per million T cells, the diversity of TCR beta decreased roughly linearly as age advanced.

About this clonotype itself: Antigen: not known.

The CDR3 contains 14 residues. Trimming removed 5 bases at V and 3 bases at J, with 11 bases between. CDR1 is SEHNR and CDR2 is FQNEAQ in the germline V gene (reference sequence). The sample, around 10 milliliters of peripheral blood, was drawn from each donor. PCR was performed a second time for about 6 to 12 cycles using a sample-barcoded 5' primer and a J-beta primer mix. TCRdb called the 5' RACE reads again in MiXCR, with one record for every CDR3 protein. The data show 800,000 to 950,000 distinct CDR3 sequences, around 29% seen once. The same data also went into a second study, on T cells of mothers and their children. Per that paper: Donors comprised three healthy Caucasian mothers plus their six children.

The clonotype comes from a woman aged 40 to 50 in good health. The sample taken for sequencing was blood. The chain couples TRBV7-9 to TRBJ2-1; D gene ambiguous. CDR3 sequence (DNA): TGTGCCAGCAGCCACCGGAGAAGCTACAATGAGCAGTTCTTC. Amino acid sequence: CASSHRRSYNEQFF.